This T cell receptor beta chain was retrieved from a study of spatial heterogeneity in lung cancer. On the study more broadly: Each unique TCR and UMI combination was seen more than ten times on average in raw reads. Study-level results: Compared with follow-up, resection was when ubiquitous expanded tumor TCRs appeared in blood more.

CDR3 length: 18 residues. The trim removed 0 bases at V and 5 bases at J, leaving 13 bases unmatched. This clonotype showed up just a few times. The antigen remains undetermined. On each TCR cDNA molecule, a unique molecular identifier was present. TCRdb itself ran the 5' RACE reads through MiXCR, one entry per CDR3 protein. Of about 95,000 distinct CDR3 sequences in the sample, around 10% were seen once. The time point here: sample taken at primary tumor resection. Sequencing was performed on whole RNA extracted from tumor and nontumor lung tissue, or from frozen PBMC, and the material was left unsorted. A total of 72 untreated early-stage non-small cell lung cancer patients served as donors.

The chain joins TRBV23-1 to TRBJ2-4, with 7 bases matching TRBD1. TRBV23-1 is annotated as an ORF whose role is uncertain. This clonotype was sampled from a male donor with early-stage non-small cell lung cancer. This material consisted of PBMCs, taken at surgery. CDR3 protein: CASSQSGDDRDGQNIQYF. The CDR3 DNA reads as TGCGCCAGCAGTCAATCGGGAGATGACAGGGACGGCCAAAACATTCAGTACTTC.